This T cell receptor (beta chain) was captured by sequencing in a study of blood T cell repertoires in COVID-19. Study information: Sample material is recorded as cDNA or gDNA derived from T cells, B-cell-depleted T cells, or PBMCs.

The V gene's germline CDR1 is SSHAT and CDR2 FNYEAQ (reference sequence). This CDR3 comprises 15 residues. Concerning this clone: A read error may account for a junction end that differs from germline.

The study recruited people aged 18 to 89 years across 20 to 30 US areas. The repertoire was sequenced with immunoSEQ multiplex PCR; TCRdb's copy has only in-frame clones and lacks some. Of approximately 250,000 clones listed, 70% to 90% are singletons. Source material: PBMCs or T cells enriched from blood (not recorded which). This TCR came from a woman between 40 and 55 years old with acute COVID-19. J is TRBJ2-3 and V is TRBV7-7; D unresolved. Here the CDR3 reads CASSLVGASTDTQYF. CDR3 DNA: TGTGCTAGCAGCTTAGTCGGAGCTAGCACAGATACGCAGTATTTT.